What follows are 27 T cell receptor beta chains derived from one specimen sequenced in a study of control samples from healthy donors and cancer patients. Generated by immunoSEQ multiplex PCR, the TCRdb table keeps only in-frame clones and is missing some. The table includes under 80,000 clones, around 82% detected once. Source material: blood. These receptors came from a man aged 45-65 years in good health.

This chain uses TRBV6-5 with TRBJ2-5; D remains unclear. This CDR3 is 13 amino acids long. Germline V gene sequence: CDR1 MNHEY, CDR2 SVGAGI. V was shortened by 4 bases and J by 9 bases, with 15 bases between the two germline ends. As DNA, the CDR3 is TGTGCCAGCAGTTTGGATCCAGAGGTGGCCCAGTACTTC. It encodes CASSLDPEVAQYF.

The chain links TRBV11-3 to TRBJ2-7; 7 bases are shared with TRBD1. Trimming took 6 bases from V and 3 from J; bases not matched to a gene: 11. CDR1 and CDR2 (germline): SGHNT, YENEEA. This CDR3 region has 15 residues. The CDR3 here is CASSLLPGQNYEQYF. CDR3 nucleotide sequence: TGTGCCAGCAGTCTTCTTCCGGGACAGAACTACGAGCAGTACTTC.

Notes on this clone: Other nucleotide sequences from this sample produce the same CDR3. The rearrangement links TRBV5-6 to TRBJ2-3; the match to TRBD2 covers 13 bases. V dropped 4 bases and J dropped 6; count of bases not matched to a gene: 5. Germline CDR1 reads SGHDT; CDR2 reads YYEEEE. This CDR3 is built from 15 residues. CDR3 coding DNA: TGTGCCAGCAGCCCAGGACTAGCGGGAGTGGATACGCAGTATTTT. Translation: CASSPGLAGVDTQYF.

The V gene is TRBV7-8, the J gene TRBJ1-4; D is undetermined. The germline V and J ends were trimmed by 3 bases and 2 bases, with 10 bases remaining between them. Germline CDR1 and CDR2: SGHVS and FQNEAQ. The CDR3 has 15 amino acids. The CDR3 DNA is TGTGCCAGCAGCTTGGGGTATCAGACTAATGAAAAACTGTTTTTT. The encoded protein is CASSLGYQTNEKLFF.

J is TRBJ1-1 and V is TRBV11-3; D not certain. In germline, CDR1 is SGHNT, CDR2 YENEEA. Trimming shortened V by 3 bases and J by 0 bases, and 8 bases separated the two germline ends. This CDR3 contains 14 residues. Written as DNA, the CDR3 is TGTGCCAGCAGCTTTGCAGGCTTGAACACTGAAGCTTTCTTT. Amino acid sequence: CASSFAGLNTEAFF.

The genes are TRBV28 and TRBJ2-3; D call uncertain. The ends were cut back, 6 bases at V and 0 bases at J, with 10 bases in the middle. The CDR3 runs to 14 residues. The germline CDR1 and CDR2 sequences are MDHEN and SYDVKM. The CDR3 DNA follows: TGTGCCAGCAGATCTCAGACTAGCACAGATACGCAGTATTTT. It yields the protein CASRSQTSTDTQYF.

This clone showed up just once. The V gene is TRBV30, the J gene TRBJ2-7, with D unclear. Per germline, CDR1 GTSNPN and CDR2 SVGIG (reference sequence). The V gene lost 0 bases and the J gene lost 0 bases, with 9 bases spanning the gap. The CDR3 contains 14 residues. The CDR3 coding sequence is TGTGCCTGGAGTGTGTCTCCATCCTCCTACGAGCAGTACTTC. It encodes CAWSVSPSSYEQYF.

The rearrangement uses TRBV5-1 and TRBJ1-2; possibly TRBD1 for D (5 bases). Per germline, CDR1 SGHRS and CDR2 YFSETQ. Trimming left V 4 bases short and J 0 bases short, with 16 bases between. The CDR3 extends over 16 amino acids. CDR3 nucleotide sequence: TGCGCCAGCAGCAACTACCAGGGACTCGCTAACTATGGCTACACCTTC. Residues: CASSNYQGLANYGYTF.

The chain combines TRBV9 with TRBJ1-3; 7 nucleotides agree with TRBD1. CDR1 is SGDLS, CDR2 YYNGEE, per germline. The V gene end was trimmed by 9 bases and the J gene end by 2 bases; junction bases not matched to a gene: 8. This CDR3 region has 14 residues. The CDR3 DNA reads as TGTGCCACCAACCAGGGGGACCCTGGAAACACCATATATTTT. The encoded protein is CATNQGDPGNTIYF.

The chain links TRBV4-3 to TRBJ1-2; D is ambiguous. The CDR3 extends over 14 amino acids. V gave up 0 bases and J gave up 8 bases, with 13 bases separating them. In germline, CDR1 is LGHNA, CDR2 YSLEER. The CDR3 sequence is CASSQDLRGEGYTF. The CDR3 DNA is TGCGCCAGCAGCCAAGACTTACGAGGTGAAGGCTACACCTTC.

Details on this clone: Other DNA sequences in the same sample also yield this CDR3. The chain employs TRBV6-4 and TRBJ2-3; tentatively, D is TRBD2 (6 bases). In germline, CDR1 is MRHNA, CDR2 SNTAGT. CDR3 length: 15 residues. Trimming stripped 0 bases from V and 1 base from J, with 8 bases between. The CDR3 bases are TGTGCCAGCAGTGACTCGGGCGGGGGCACAGATACGCAGTATTTT. Translated: CASSDSGGGTDTQYF.

The rearrangement joins TRBV5-5 to TRBJ2-1; D may be TRBD1 (5 bases). This CDR3 contains 13 residues. Looked up from germline, CDR1 is SGHKS and CDR2 is YYEKEE (reference sequence). V lost 3 bases and J lost 7, with 11 bases in between. The CDR3 coding sequence is TGTGCCAGCAGCTCGATAAGGACAAATGAGCAGTTCTTC. Its protein is CASSSIRTNEQFF.

This sequence joins TRBV28 and TRBJ1-1; D possibly corresponds to TRBD1 (6 bases). Between the trimmed V and J ends, which lost 6 bases and 2 bases, there was a span of 19 bases. CDR3 length: 16 amino acids. CDR1 MDHEN and CDR2 SYDVKM come from the germline V gene. CDR3 sequence reads: CASSLLRGKGNTEAFF. The CDR3 nucleotides are TGTGCCAGCAGCCTCCTGAGGGGGAAGGGAAACACTGAAGCTTTCTTT.

Details on this clone: Different DNA sequences within this sample yield the same CDR3. The chain joins TRBV5-6 to TRBJ1-2; the D gene is possibly TRBD1 (5 bases). V shed 0 bases and J shed 3 bases, with 6 bases lying between them. The CDR3 extends over 13 amino acids. Per germline, CDR1 SGHDT and CDR2 YYEEEE. DNA for the CDR3: TGTGCCAGCAGCTTGGGAGGGGACTATGGCTACACCTTC. Translation gives CASSLGGDYGYTF. Based on the CDR3 plus reference TRBV5-6 and TRBJ1-2, the full variable domain is DAGVTQSPTHLIKTRGQQVTLRCSPKSGHDTVSWYQQALGQGPQFIFQYYEEEERQRGNFPDRFSGHQFPNYSSELNVNALLLGDSALYLCASSLGGDYGYTFGSGTRLTVV.

The gene calls are TRBV11-2 and TRBJ2-7; 10 positions agree with TRBD1. Germline V gives CDR1 SGHAT, CDR2 FQNNGV. This CDR3 is 16 amino acids long. V trimming: 2 bases; J trimming: 2 bases; junction bases outside the gene matches: 6. Here the CDR3 DNA reads TGTGCCAGCAGCTTATCCTGGACAGGGGGGACCTACGAGCAGTACTTC. Protein: CASSLSWTGGTYEQYF.

This clone was observed a handful of times. This chain connects TRBV24-1 to TRBJ2-3; weak D call: TRBD2 (6 bases). There are 13 residues in the CDR3. The V and J ends lost 8 bases and 3 bases respectively, with 11 bases between them. Germline-derived CDR1 and CDR2 are KGHDR and SFDVKD. The CDR3 sequence is CATTGGVTDTQYF. The DNA of the CDR3 is TGTGCCACCACGGGCGGGGTAACAGATACGCAGTATTTT.

The CDR3 DNA is TGTGCCAGCAGTTACGAGGCCCAAGAGACCCAGTACTTC. Amino acid sequence: CASSYEAQETQYF. The chain joins TRBV6-2 or TRBV6-3 to TRBJ2-5; unclear D gene. V was trimmed by 2 bases and J by 1 base, leaving 5 bases between them. The germline V gene encodes CDR1 MNHEY and CDR2 SVGEGT. The CDR3 consists of 13 residues.

The chain links TRBV5-4 to TRBJ2-5; TRBD1 aligns across 9 bases. CDR1 SGHNT and CDR2 YYREEE come from the germline V gene (reference sequence). With V trimmed by 4 bases and J by 1 base, 8 bases remained unmatched. The CDR3 has 16 residues. For the CDR3, the DNA is TGTGCCAGCAGCCCCACTCAGGGACAGGGCCAAGAGACCCAGTACTTC. Its protein is CASSPTQGQGQETQYF.

The chain has TRBV2 and TRBJ1-2; TRBD1 matches 7 bases. The CDR3 has 14 amino acids. Germline V lookup: CDR1 SNHLY, CDR2 FYNNEI. V dropped 6 bases and J dropped 8; count of bases not matched to a gene: 12. The CDR3: CASSDTGATGGYTF. As DNA, the CDR3 is TGTGCCAGCAGCGATACAGGGGCCACCGGGGGCTACACCTTC.

This clone was observed once. This chain connects TRBV7-9 to TRBJ1-1; 12 bases line up with TRBD1. J gave up 3 bases and V 1 base, and 3 bases lay outside the gene matches. The CDR3 covers 16 residues. Germline CDR1 reads SEHNR; CDR2 reads FQNEAQ (reference sequence). The CDR3 nucleotides are TGTGCCAGCAGCTTAGGGGACAGGGGGCGACACACTGAAGCTTTCTTT. It translates to CASSLGDRGRHTEAFF.

The CDR3 protein is CASSLGTGNGYTF. CDR3 coding DNA: TGTGCCAGCAGCTTAGGAACAGGGAATGGCTACACCTTC. This chain links TRBV13 with TRBJ1-2, with D possibly being TRBD1 (6 bases). The germline V and J ends were trimmed by 0 bases and 6 bases, with 8 bases remaining between them. CDR3 length: 13 amino acids. Germline-derived CDR1 and CDR2 are PRHDT and FYEKMQ (reference sequence).

The chain has TRBV6-5 and TRBJ1-2; maybe TRBD1 (6 bases). Per germline, CDR1 MNHEY and CDR2 SVGAGI. V lost 6 bases, J lost 7 bases, and 12 bases lay in between. The CDR3 loop spans 12 amino acids. The CDR3 protein is CASRIQGLGYTF. Written as DNA, the CDR3 is TGTGCCAGCAGGATACAGGGTCTTGGCTACACCTTC.

The chain combines TRBV9 with TRBJ2-1, with D unclear. The CDR3 has 16 residues. V gave up 0 bases and J gave up 0 bases, with 10 bases separating them. Germline V gives CDR1 SGDLS, CDR2 YYNGEE. The CDR3 protein is CASSVEGVSSYNEQFF. The CDR3 DNA reads as TGTGCCAGCAGCGTAGAGGGCGTTAGCTCCTACAATGAGCAGTTCTTC.

The rearrangement joins TRBV6-5 to TRBJ1-2, with a tentative D call TRBD1 (5 bases). V was clipped by 6 bases and J by 6 bases, with 14 bases between them. Germline lookup yields CDR1 MNHEY and CDR2 SVGAGI. There are 13 residues in the CDR3. CDR3 in amino acids: CASRARGSHGYTF. In DNA, the CDR3 is TGTGCCAGCAGGGCAAGGGGATCCCATGGCTACACCTTC.

This clone was counted a single time. The genes are TRBV2 and TRBJ2-5, with D possibly matching TRBD2 (6 bases). The CDR3 extends over 12 amino acids. The V end was cut by 6 bases, the J end by 3 bases, with 8 bases between. Germline values: CDR1 SNHLY, CDR2 FYNNEI. The CDR3 is CASRLAEETQYF. The CDR3 nucleotides read TGTGCCAGCAGACTAGCCGAAGAGACCCAGTACTTC.

The J gene is TRBJ2-7, the V gene TRBV5-6; D call uncertain. CDR3 size: 12 residues. Germline V lookup: CDR1 SGHDT, CDR2 YYEEEE. Trimming stripped 0 bases from V and 3 bases from J, with 4 bases between. CDR3 loop: CASSLDGYEQYF. As DNA, the CDR3 is TGTGCCAGCAGCTTGGACGGCTACGAGCAGTACTTC.

Worth noting for this clone: One junction end disagrees with the germline gene, perhaps due to a read error. Additional DNA sequences in this sample encode the identical CDR3. CDR3 region: CASSLGPANYGYTF. The CDR3 coding sequence is TGCGCCAGCAGCCTGGGCCCAGCTAACTATGGCTACACCTTC. The genes are TRBV11-3 and TRBJ1-2; D is ambiguous. CDR1 and CDR2 (germline): SGHNT, YENEEA. The CDR3 totals 14 residues.